This TCR beta chain came from a study of blood T cell repertoires in COVID-19. Study-wide background: There were acute and convalescent COVID-19 samples, and they came from the United States, Italy and Spain. The cDNA or gDNA used as material had been derived from T cells, B-cell-depleted T cells, or PBMCs.

This CDR3 comprises 12 residues. Clones were sequenced by immunoSEQ multiplex PCR, and TCRdb holds only the in-frame ones, with some missing. The sample contains 300,000 to 400,000 clones, approximately 87% of which appear only once. All enrollees were about 18 to 89 years old and from about 25 US areas. The chain is built from TRBV21-1 and TRBJ1-6. TRBV21-1 is noted as a pseudogene. This TCR was sampled from a woman in her twenties or thirties with acute COVID-19. Source material: PBMCs or T cells enriched from blood (not recorded which). The CDR3 sequence is CASMSERSPLHF. CDR3 nucleotide sequence: TGTGCCAGCATGAGCGAGAGGTCACCCCTCCACTTT.